The T cell receptor beta chain under discussion was sequenced for a study of CD8 T cells in ankylosing spondylitis. Whole-study results and caveats: Peripheral blood samples showed relatively rare disease-linked clones, and these clones were CD8+. Some of the motif variants had earlier been found in reactive arthritis patients' fluid and blood. Clones tied to disease were said to be significantly enriched in matched ankylosing spondylitis synovial fluid. About 8 highly homologous variants made up a TCR beta motif, and this motif appeared characteristic of ankylosing spondylitis blood.

This clonotype turned up a few times. Its antigen is currently unknown. Quantitative 5'-RACE with molecular barcodes produced the TCR beta libraries. TCRdb ran MiXCR on the 5' RACE reads and lists one entry per CDR3 protein. The sample has roughly 670,000 distinct CDR3 sequences; under 20% are singletons. Germline trimming cut 0 bases from V and 4 bases from J; bases unmatched to any gene: 4. Germline lookup yields CDR1 ENHRY and CDR2 SYGVKD. This CDR3 is 16 amino acids long. This receptor was obtained from a male donor with ankylosing spondylitis. This chain links TRBV10-3 with TRBJ1-5, with 9 bases matching TRBD1. The sequenced sample consisted of blood, either unsorted or a sorted T cell fraction (not recorded which). CDR3 in amino acids: CAISESRTGVNQPQHF. The DNA of the CDR3 is TGTGCCATCAGTGAGTCAAGGACAGGGGTTAATCAGCCCCAGCATTTT.